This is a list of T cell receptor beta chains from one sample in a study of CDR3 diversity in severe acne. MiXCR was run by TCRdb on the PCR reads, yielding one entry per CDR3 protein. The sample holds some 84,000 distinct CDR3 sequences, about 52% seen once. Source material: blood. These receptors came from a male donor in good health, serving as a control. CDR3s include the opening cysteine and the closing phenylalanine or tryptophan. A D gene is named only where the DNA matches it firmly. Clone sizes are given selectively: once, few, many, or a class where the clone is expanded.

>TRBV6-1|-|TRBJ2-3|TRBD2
TGTGCCACAGGATTCGGGACTAGCGGGAGGTGGCATACGCAGTATTTT
CATGFGTSGRWHTQYF
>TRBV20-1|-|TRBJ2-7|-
TGCAGTGCTAGATATGAGGTCGGGGTCTCCTACGAGCAGTACTTC
CSARYEVGVSYEQYF
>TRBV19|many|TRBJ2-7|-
TGTGCCAGTAGTATAGATCGAGGAGGGGCTGGCGAGCAGTACTTC
CASSIDRGGAGEQYF
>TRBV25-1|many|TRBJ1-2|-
TGTGCCAGCAGCCCTACGGGGGCAAACTATGGCTACACCTTC
CASSPTGANYGYTF
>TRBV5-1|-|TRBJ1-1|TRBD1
TGCGCCAGCAGCCCAAGGACAGGGGCGACGAACACTGAAGCTTTCTTT
CASSPRTGATNTEAFF
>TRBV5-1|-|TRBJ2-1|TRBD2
TGCGCCAGCAGCTTTGGGCTAGCGGGTTACAATGAGCAGTTCTTC
CASSFGLAGYNEQFF
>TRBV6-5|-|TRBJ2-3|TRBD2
TGTGCCAGCAGAACTAGCGGGAGGAGAGATACGCAGTATTTT
CASRTSGRRDTQYF
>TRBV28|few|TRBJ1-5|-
TGTGCCAGTGACCAGGGGAGGAATAGCAATCAGCCCCAGCATTTT
CASDQGRNSNQPQHF
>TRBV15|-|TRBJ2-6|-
TGTGCCACCAGCAGAGACCAGGCCTCTGGGGCCAACGTCCTGACTTTC
CATSRDQASGANVLTF
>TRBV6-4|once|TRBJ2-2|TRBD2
TGTGCCAGCGGAGGACTAGCGGACACCGGGGAGCTGTTTTTT
CASGGLADTGELFF
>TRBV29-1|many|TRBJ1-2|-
TGCAGCGCCGTGACAGACTGGACCTATGGCTACACCTTC
CSAVTDWTYGYTF
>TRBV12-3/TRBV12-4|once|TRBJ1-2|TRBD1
TGTGCCAGCAGCACACAGGGGGGGAGGATATATGGCTACACCTTC
CASSTQGGRIYGYTF
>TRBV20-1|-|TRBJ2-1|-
TGCAGCACCAGGGATTGGGAGAGAGAAAATGAGCAGTTCTTC
CSTRDWERENEQFF
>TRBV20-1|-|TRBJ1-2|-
TGCAGTGCTGGAGGCTCTGGCTACACCTTC
CSAGGSGYTF
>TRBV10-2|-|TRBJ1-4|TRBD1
TGCGCCAGCAGAGACCACAGACAGGGGGCCTATGAAGAACTGGTTTTT
CASRDHRQGAYEELVF
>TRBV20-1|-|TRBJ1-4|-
TGCAGTGTTCCGGGAGATGGGACTAATGAAAAACTGTTTTTT
CSVPGDGTNEKLFF
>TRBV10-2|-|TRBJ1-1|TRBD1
TGCGCCAGCGCACCATCCGGGACAGGGAACACTGAAGCTTTCTTT
CASAPSGTGNTEAFF
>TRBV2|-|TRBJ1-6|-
TGTGCCAGCATGCGGACAGATAATTCACCCCCCCACTTT
CASMRTDNSPPHF
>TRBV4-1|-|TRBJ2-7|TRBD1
TGCGCCAGCCAAGGGCCGGGACAGGTCTACGAGCAGTACTTC
CASQGPGQVYEQYF
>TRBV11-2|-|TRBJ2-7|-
TGTGCCAGCAGCCGGGCGCCTAGGGACGAGCAGTACTTC
CASSRAPRDEQYF
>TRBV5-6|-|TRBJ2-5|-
TGTGCCAGCAGCCCCAGGTTGTGGCTACTAGAGACCCTGTACTTC
CASSPRLWLLETLYF
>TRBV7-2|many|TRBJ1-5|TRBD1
TGTGCCAGCAGCTTATCAGGGGGCTCTCGTCAGCCCCAGCATTTT
CASSLSGGSRQPQHF
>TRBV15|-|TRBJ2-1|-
TGTGCCACCAGCGGCGGGGGCGAATTTAGGAATGAGCAGTTCTTC
CATSGGGEFRNEQFF
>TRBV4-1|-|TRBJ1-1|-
TGCGCCAGCAGCCAAGTGAATCTGGGATTTCGAGGCACTGAAGCTTTCTTT
CASSQVNLGFRGTEAFF
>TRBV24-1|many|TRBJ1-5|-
TGTGCCACCAGCATTCAGGGTCAGCCCCAGCATTTT
CATSIQGQPQHF
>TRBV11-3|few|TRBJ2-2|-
TGTGCCTCCATGGCGGGACACCAAACCGGGGAGCTGTTTTTT
CASMAGHQTGELFF
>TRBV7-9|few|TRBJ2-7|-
TGTGCCAGCAGCATGGGGGAAATCTACGAGCAGTACTTC
CASSMGEIYEQYF
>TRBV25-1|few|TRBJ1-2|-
TGTGCCAGCAGTCCCGAGGGTCTCCACTATGGCTACACCTTC
CASSPEGLHYGYTF
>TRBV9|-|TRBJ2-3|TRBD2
TGTGCCAGCAGCGTAGGGCCCACTAGCGGACCCACAGATACGCAGTATTTT
CASSVGPTSGPTDTQYF
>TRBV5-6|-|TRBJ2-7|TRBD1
TGTGCCAGCAGCAACGACAGGGGGCTTTCCTACGAGCAGTACTTC
CASSNDRGLSYEQYF
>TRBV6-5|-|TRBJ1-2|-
TGTGCCAGCAGTTCGGGATCTACTGCTAACTATGGCTACACCTTC
CASSSGSTANYGYTF
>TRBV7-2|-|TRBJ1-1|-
TGTGCCAGCGCGGGCGGGGGATTGAACACTGAAGCTTTCTTT
CASAGGGLNTEAFF
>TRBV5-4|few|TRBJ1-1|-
TGTGCCAGCAGCCCCCGGGATCAGGGGACTGAAGCTTTCTTT
CASSPRDQGTEAFF
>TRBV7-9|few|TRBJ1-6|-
TGTGCCAGTAGGGAGACAGACCTCTATAATTCACCCCTCCACTTT
CASRETDLYNSPLHF
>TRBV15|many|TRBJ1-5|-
TGTGCCACCAGCAGAGAGGGGTTCCTTAGCAATCAGCCCCAGCATTTT
CATSREGFLSNQPQHF
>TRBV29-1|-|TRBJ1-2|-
TGCAGCGCTGCTATGGTCTATGGCTACACCTTC
CSAAMVYGYTF
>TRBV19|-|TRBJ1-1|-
TGTGCCAGTAGTATATTCGCGACTGGAGCTTTCTTT
CASSIFATGAFF